The sequence of this TCR beta chain was determined in a study of monozygotic twins with inflammatory bowel disease. Template-switch reactions added UMIs with a 6-nucleotide sample barcode. TCRdb reprocessed the 5' RACE reads, with one entry per CDR3 protein and no DNA. This table holds about 420,000 distinct CDR3 sequences. Investigators extracted total RNA from whole blood and did not sort T cells. Germline V gene data show CDR1 as SGDLS and CDR2 as YYNGEE. The CDR3 has 16 amino acids. The sequence was obtained from a human donor with ulcerative colitis or Crohn's disease, or a healthy co-twin of an affected twin (not recorded which). Sequenced input: blood. This rearrangement joins TRBV9 to TRBJ2-1. This chain's CDR3 is CASSVHGWGSYNEQFF.